Here is one T cell receptor (beta chain) with its context. Its antigen target is currently unknown. The input lacks base qualities; no much larger clone sits a single base away. This entry comes from a study of cytomegalovirus exposure and HLA in healthy donors (dated 2017 in TCRdb). About the investigation overall: According to an earlier analysis of a few hundred of the donors, 200 million or so T cells yielded some 120 million unique TCR beta sequences and about 300 Gb of sequence data. An early release covering 550 to 700 HLA-typed donors comprised about 300 gigabases of sequencing data and around 80 million unique TCR sequences. Of the 300 to 450 genotyped donors, 75% to 85% were placed in the genetic ancestry cluster associated with self-reported Caucasian donors. The study aimed to test whether cataloging public T cell receptors could reveal signatures of past pathogen exposure. The T cell repertoires of some 700 subjects were profiled by immunosequencing and related to cytomegalovirus serostatus. In addition to the first cohort of approximately 670 subjects, a separate validation cohort of 100 to 150 different subjects was used. To predict cytomegalovirus infection status, the study brought together high-throughput TCR immunosequencing, statistical association of individual TCRs with disease status, and machine learning. In a later analysis, previously published TCR beta repertoires from 670 or so donors were re-analyzed and high-resolution HLA genotyping was added so that TCR occurrence patterns could be studied. The later analysis used no new phenotypic data to find candidate immune exposures, relying instead on TCR beta sequences and their occurrence across donors. To decide whether each TCR beta V gene segment behaved as functional or pseudogenic, an earlier analysis of approximately 590 of the donors relied on high-throughput TCR beta sequencing. Alongside the repertoire data, information on donor age, sex, ethnicity and CMV serostatus was compiled. A later genetic analysis used genome-wide SNP genotypes for about 65% of the 666 donors, treating that subset as a discovery cohort. Every discovery cohort repertoire had been produced on one sequencing platform. HLA typing covered class I and class II loci at four-digit resolution. Typing coverage differed by locus: A, B, C, DRB1 and DQB1 were typed in about 629-640 donors, DQA1 in about 510, DPA1 in over 600, and DPB1 in 400 to 490. Several DR-DQ haplotypes were treated as single units for association and clustering because of strong linkage in the cohort. Among 300 to 500 genotyped donors of the cohort, an average of roughly 230,000 unique TCR beta nucleotide sequences was sequenced per donor, of which approximately 18% were non-productive.

The cohort consisted of 650 to 850 healthy bone marrow donors. Cohort members were all nominally healthy when sampled, although unrecorded immune exposures were likely present. The donor was CMV seropositive and belonged to the group of 250 to 350 seropositive cohort members. A peripheral blood sample was collected from each donor, and TCR beta sequencing was performed on peripheral blood mononuclear cells. The Qiagen DNeasy Blood Extraction Kit was used to extract genomic DNA from the blood cell samples. Overall study outcomes, separate from this receptor: Because the 87-base-pair reads could not distinguish some IMGT-functional V segments, including TRBV6-2 and TRBV6-3, those segments were excluded. The authors suggested that the approach could potentially be extended to other disease states and immunological phenotypes. Because HLA typing was missing for some donors at each locus, association tests included only the typed subset. An earlier analysis of approximately 570 of the donors showed that most TCR beta V segments appeared in productive rearrangements either about 87% or about 30% of the time, which broadly matched IMGT annotations. For the cohort, immune exposure information was limited to CMV serostatus. Most TCR sequences were observed very rarely across donors, whereas some public TCRs were present in many individuals. Sequencing depth was assumed to be roughly uniform across donors in the presence/absence analyses, though that assumption may not hold. According to a later genetic analysis, donors in an Asian-associated ancestry cluster had fewer N-insertions in productive TCRs than the approximately 700-donor mean. Because counts were too low, roughly 16 rarely observed V segments, including chromosome 9 orphons, were left out of the earlier analysis of 500 to 750 of the donors. When HLA alleles, especially DR and DQ, strongly co-occurred, attributing TCR associations to individual alleles was difficult. The sequencing pipeline was judged likely to have produced a cluster of highly shared sequence variants as a technical artifact. This cohort had only TCR beta chains sequenced, and the lack of alpha or paired-chain data limited which features could be detected. A total of 150 to 200 TCR beta chains were listed by the study as associated with cytomegalovirus. In a later analysis, HLA-associated TCR beta chains showed more clonal expansion and lower generation probabilities than non-associated chains that were equally common. According to a later analysis, parvovirus B19, influenza, CMV and Epstein-Barr virus appeared linked to several top co-occurrence clusters. In vitro tests confirmed that a few of the cytomegalovirus-associated TCR beta chains recognize cytomegalovirus antigens. A further reported finding was that TCR beta sequences accurately predicted the HLA-A and HLA-B alleles for most subjects in the first cohort. Specific HLA alleles were associated with 15,000 to 20,000 TCR beta sequences at a false discovery rate of 0.05 in a later analysis. In a later analysis, most CMV-associated TCR beta chains were found to appear HLA-restricted, with HLA associations seemingly driven largely by CMV exposure. According to a later analysis, TCR association rates differed among HLA loci, with DRB1 alleles showing the most associated TCRs and HLA-C alleles showing the fewest. A later genetic analysis associated a missense DCLRE1C variant with V-gene and J-gene trimming of TCR beta chains, and an independent cohort replicated the association. In both the original and validation cohorts, the classifier was reported to diagnose cytomegalovirus status with high specificity and sensitivity. Linkage disequilibrium might explain the correlated functional status among segregating V segments, but an unknown experimental factor could not be excluded.

Inclusive of the bounding cysteine and phenylalanine, the CDR3 is 11 residues long. Only the CDR3 part of the read is kept: 33 bases, read in frame from the first base. V is cut by 6 bases and J by 11 bases, and the space between the germline ends is 13 bases. Looking up the germline V gene (reference sequence) yields CDR1 MNHNY and CDR2 SVGAGI. Receptors were amplified or captured by the immunoSEQ multiplex PCR assay. For the multiplex PCR, a mixture combining 60 forward primers for TCR Vbeta segments and 13 reverse primers for TCR Jbeta segments was used. Amplification of the CDR3 region of rearranged TCR beta genes was performed with a multiplex PCR assay on genomic DNA. The Illumina HiSeq System was used to sequence the amplified TCR beta libraries as 87-base-pair reads. The authors' pipeline ran thus. Across the roughly 600 repertoires, a later analysis counted 80 million or so unique TCR beta chains, approximately 10 million of which were shared by at least two donors. To remove PCR and sequencing errors, raw reads were error-corrected and collapsed into unique sequences using a nearest-neighbor algorithm that merged closely related sequences. Alignment of CDR3 sequences to IMGT reference sequences was used to assign V, D and J gene segments. Each retained sequence needed at least a six-nucleotide match to both a V gene segment and a J gene segment. A rearrangement counted as productive if the CDR3 had no stop codons and remained in frame with V and J, and every other rearrangement counted as non-productive. Following IMGT convention, CDR3 was defined as the stretch from the second conserved V-encoded cysteine up to the conserved J-encoded phenylalanine. In an earlier analysis of more than 550 of the donors, sequences lacking an unambiguous match to a single V gene segment were excluded. An earlier analysis of some 610 of the donors called V segments functional above 56.7% productive rearrangements and segregating when the between-donor standard deviation exceeded 5%. A statistical classification framework was developed to diagnose cytomegalovirus status using the catalog of TCR beta chain sequences. In a later analysis, TCR nucleotide sequences were compared against IMGT/GENE-DB human TR gene sequences so that V and J genes could be assigned. In a later analysis, CDR3 sequences and most-parsimonious VDJ recombination scenarios were assigned using the TCRdist pipeline. In a later analysis, each TCR beta chain was defined by its CDR3 amino acid sequence together with its V-gene family, and reads lacking a unique V-gene family were excluded. A later analysis removed several hundred highly shared, low-generation-probability nucleotide sequences to deal with suspected cross-contamination and a sequencing artifact. In a later analysis, a clonal expansion index was calculated for each public chain from normalized within-repertoire ranks of inferred template counts. A later analysis computed generation probabilities with a VDJ recombination model fitted to out-of-frame rearrangements, and checked the results against IGoR. Hypergeometric tests were used in a later analysis to score TCR-TCR, TCR-HLA and TCR-CMV co-occurrence, with a repertoire-size bias correction applied to the TCR pairs. False discovery rates were estimated in a later analysis by permuting HLA or CMV assignments 20 times. In a later analysis, co-occurring TCRs were grouped using DBSCAN, with TCRdist sequence similarity added in when clustering inside HLA-allele-positive subsets. Repertoires with fewer than 30,000 or more than 120,000 public chains were left out of co-occurrence clustering, as were five repertoires with anomalous nucleotide sharing. TCRdb's version of the immuneACCESS table is confined to in-frame rearrangements and falls short of the full clone set. An unresolved V gene accounts for under half of the shortfall where checked; the remainder is of unknown origin. V and J calls plus clone size are reproduced from that table; the DNA served to infer D and trimming. This sample is represented by 150,000 to 200,000 clones; over 70% of them were singletons. The leading ten clones occupy roughly 2% of the sample.

Source material: PBMCs. The receptor was derived from a woman aged 18-29 years in good health and CMV-seropositive. Recombination joined TRBV6-6 with TRBJ1-1, with a weak D call of TRBD1 (5 bases match). The CDR3 in this case is CASSPAQGAFF. The DNA is TGTGCCAGCAGCCCGGCCCAGGGTGCTTTCTTT.